These T cell receptor beta chains were read from a single sample in a study of PD-L1 blockade in urothelial cancer. The protocol was immunoSEQ multiplex PCR, while the TCRdb copy is restricted to in-frame clones and leaves out a portion. The sample yields 25,000 to 35,000 clones, over 80% seen once. The specimen comprised PBMCs, sampled around atezolizumab (anti-PD-L1) treatment. These receptor sequences come from a man aged 45 to 65 with urothelial cancer. Both conserved end residues are part of each CDR3. D genes are given only for firm matches. Clone sizes are given selectively: once, few, many, or a class where the clone is expanded.

V gene	clone size	D gene	J gene	CDR3 protein	CDR3 DNA
TRBV11-2	NA	NA	TRBJ2-7	CASSPDRYSYEQYF	TGTGCCAGCAGCCCCGACAGATACTCCTACGAGCAGTACTTC
TRBV11-2	NA	NA	TRBJ2-3	CASSLNHRGTDTQYF	TGTGCCAGCAGCTTAAATCACCGGGGAACAGATACGCAGTATTTT
TRBV29-1	NA	TRBD2	TRBJ2-5	CSARAGVVETQYF	TGCAGCGCCAGGGCGGGAGTAGTAGAGACCCAGTACTTC
TRBV6-4	NA	TRBD1	TRBJ2-4	CASSDLGGAFRVAKNIQYF	TGTGCCAGCAGTGATTTAGGGGGCGCCTTCAGGGTAGCCAAAAACATTCAGTACTTC
TRBV7-2	NA	NA	TRBJ2-1	CASSLLGGLRSEQFF	TGTGCCAGCAGCTTATTGGGGGGGCTGCGTAGTGAGCAGTTCTTC
TRBV11-2	NA	TRBD2	TRBJ2-7	CASSLGRLAGGEQYF	TGTGCCAGCAGCTTAGGTCGTCTAGCGGGGGGCGAGCAGTACTTC
TRBV7-9	few	TRBD1	TRBJ2-7	CASSPDRGLQYEQYF	TGTGCCAGCAGCCCGGACAGGGGACTTCAATACGAGCAGTACTTC
TRBV30	NA	TRBD2	TRBJ2-7	CASITSGSYEQYF	TGTGCCAGCATAACTAGCGGCTCCTACGAGCAGTACTTC
TRBV5-1	few	TRBD1	TRBJ1-1	CASSTDRRVTEAFF	TGCGCCAGCAGTACGGACAGGAGGGTTACTGAAGCTTTCTTT
TRBV5-4	NA	NA	TRBJ2-7	CASSLAEKRASYEQYF	TGTGCCAGCAGCTTGGCCGAGAAGAGGGCCTCCTACGAGCAGTACTTC
TRBV5-8	NA	NA	TRBJ2-3	CASSFGRLTDTQYF	TGTGCCAGCAGCTTTGGCAGGCTCACAGATACGCAGTATTTT
TRBV9	NA	TRBD1	TRBJ2-4	CASSAHGQGDIQYF	TGTGCCAGCAGCGCCCACGGACAGGGGGACATTCAGTACTTC
TRBV30	NA	TRBD1	TRBJ2-4	CAWSVQGIIAKNIQYF	TGTGCCTGGAGTGTACAGGGGATCATAGCCAAAAACATTCAGTACTTC
TRBV7-9	NA	NA	TRBJ2-7	CASSLVAYEQYF	TGTGCCAGCAGCTTAGTCGCCTACGAGCAGTACTTC
TRBV9	NA	TRBD1	TRBJ1-1	CASSLTGSLNTEAFF	TGTGCCAGCAGCTTGACAGGGTCTCTGAACACTGAAGCTTTCTTT
TRBV28	NA	TRBD1	TRBJ2-7	CASSLPGQVIGYEQYF	TGTGCCAGCAGTCTACCGGGACAGGTCATTGGCTACGAGCAGTACTTC
TRBV30	NA	NA	TRBJ2-7	CAWTPTGNGEQYF	TGTGCCTGGACCCCGACAGGAAACGGCGAGCAGTACTTC
TRBV6-6	once	NA	TRBJ2-7	CAIDARGSSYEQYF	TGTGCCATCGACGCCCGGGGGAGCTCCTACGAGCAGTACTTC
TRBV7-6	NA	TRBD1	TRBJ2-3	CASSKVGGSDTQYF	TGTGCCAGCAGTAAGGTAGGGGGCTCAGATACGCAGTATTTT
TRBV12-5	NA	NA	TRBJ2-7	CASGLGQTGAYEQYF	TGTGCTAGTGGTTTGGGCCAGACTGGTGCCTACGAGCAGTACTTC
TRBV18	NA	NA	TRBJ1-2	CASSPPGDPGYTF	TGTGCCAGCTCACCACCCGGAGATCCTGGCTACACCTTC
TRBV11-3	NA	NA	TRBJ2-7	CASSLGSGLEQYF	TGTGCCAGCAGCTTAGGCTCAGGTCTCGAGCAGTACTTC
TRBV4-3	NA	NA	TRBJ1-5	CASSQDGGRNQPQHF	TGCGCCAGCAGCCAAGACGGGGGGCGCAATCAGCCCCAGCATTTT
TRBV5-6	NA	TRBD1	TRBJ2-3	CASSGGTGGVHTQYF	TGTGCCAGCAGCGGGGGGACAGGGGGCGTTCATACGCAGTATTTT
TRBV19	NA	NA	TRBJ1-1	CASSIPTGLVNTEAFF	TGTGCCAGTAGTATCCCGACAGGTCTAGTCAACACTGAAGCTTTCTTT
TRBV7-2	NA	NA	TRBJ1-3	CASSQTTGNTIYF	TGTGCCAGCAGCCAAACTACTGGAAACACCATATATTTT
TRBV4-1	NA	NA	TRBJ2-7	CASSQPIRGNSYEQYF	TGCGCCAGCAGCCAACCAATCAGGGGAAACTCCTACGAGCAGTACTTC
TRBV11-3	NA	TRBD1	TRBJ1-3	CASSQTGLGGNTIYF	TGTGCCAGCAGCCAGACAGGGCTGGGTGGAAACACCATATATTTT
TRBV11-3	NA	TRBD1	TRBJ2-7	CASSWGTGAPYEQYF	TGTGCCAGCAGCTGGGGGACAGGGGCACCCTACGAGCAGTACTTC
TRBV10-3	NA	NA	TRBJ1-2	CAISSPPPRDGYTF	TGTGCCATCAGTTCCCCTCCTCCGCGGGATGGCTACACCTTC
TRBV18	NA	TRBD2	TRBJ2-7	CASSRERGNYEQYF	TGTGCCAGCTCACGAGAGCGGGGAAACTACGAGCAGTACTTC
TRBV7-2	few	NA	TRBJ1-5	CASSLGGGNQPQHF	TGTGCCAGCAGCTTAGGGGGCGGCAATCAGCCCCAGCATTTT
TRBV7-3	few	TRBD1	TRBJ2-2	CASSLRQGRTGELFF	TGTGCCAGCAGCCTACGACAGGGGAGGACCGGGGAGCTGTTTTTT
TRBV27	few	TRBD2	TRBJ2-1	CASSFAGGNEQFF	TGTGCCAGCAGTTTTGCGGGGGGCAATGAGCAGTTCTTC
TRBV10-2	NA	TRBD2	TRBJ2-1	CASKPGLAGGSYNEQFF	TGCGCCAGCAAGCCGGGACTAGCGGGGGGCTCCTACAATGAGCAGTTCTTC
TRBV18	once	TRBD1	TRBJ2-4	CASSTGVFDIQYF	TGTGCCAGCTCAACAGGGGTTTTCGACATTCAGTACTTC
TRBV19	NA	TRBD1	TRBJ1-2	CASSILQGYYGYTF	TGTGCCAGTAGTATTCTACAGGGGTACTATGGCTACACCTTC
TRBV2	NA	NA	TRBJ1-4	CASSEEEKLFF	TGTGCCAGCAGTGAGGAGGAAAAACTGTTTTTT
TRBV30	once	TRBD1	TRBJ2-1	CAWSVLWPGQGYEQFF	TGTGCCTGGAGTGTACTCTGGCCCGGACAGGGCTATGAGCAGTTCTTC
TRBV5-5	NA	NA	TRBJ2-7	CASGPTAGSYEQYF	TGTGCCAGCGGTCCCACGGCGGGGTCCTACGAGCAGTACTTC
TRBV6-4	NA	TRBD2	TRBJ2-1	CASSDSGAGGQGEQFF	TGTGCCAGCAGTGACTCGGGAGCGGGGGGGCAGGGTGAGCAGTTCTTC
TRBV19	NA	TRBD1	TRBJ1-5	CASGGQGYNQPQHF	TGTGCCAGCGGGGGACAGGGGTATAATCAGCCCCAGCATTTT
TRBV7-9	NA	NA	TRBJ2-7	CASSLAQGDYEQYF	TGTGCCAGCAGCTTAGCACAGGGAGACTACGAGCAGTACTTC
TRBV9	NA	NA	TRBJ1-3	CASSARDTNSGNTIYF	TGTGCCAGCAGCGCCCGGGACACCAACTCTGGAAACACCATATATTTT
TRBV27	NA	NA	TRBJ2-7	CASSRSGNSYEQYF	TGTGCCAGCAGCCGGTCAGGGAACTCCTACGAGCAGTACTTC
TRBV2	NA	TRBD1	TRBJ2-7	CASRRDSQSIEQYF	TGTGCCAGCAGGAGGGACAGCCAATCTATCGAGCAGTACTTC
TRBV4-3	NA	NA	TRBJ2-1	CASSQDRGDEQFF	TGCGCCAGCAGCCAAGATCGGGGTGATGAGCAGTTCTTC
TRBV5-1	NA	NA	TRBJ1-1	CASSTAQGSNTEAFF	TGCGCCAGCAGCACCGCTCAGGGGTCGAACACTGAAGCTTTCTTT
TRBV19	NA	TRBD1	TRBJ1-2	CASSSRGRVGYTF	TGTGCCAGTAGTAGCAGGGGGCGCGTTGGCTACACCTTC
TRBV10-2	NA	TRBD2	TRBJ2-7	CASSGGEHSSYEQYF	TGCGCCAGCTCGGGGGGGGAACACAGCTCCTACGAGCAGTACTTC
TRBV6-6	few	TRBD2	TRBJ2-3	CASSYSAERGGDTQYF	TGTGCCAGCAGTTACTCGGCCGAGCGGGGAGGAGATACGCAGTATTTT
TRBV7-3	NA	TRBD2	TRBJ2-3	CASSLTSGGGYTDTQYF	TGTGCCAGCAGCCTGACTAGCGGGGGGGGGTACACAGATACGCAGTATTTT
TRBV28	few	TRBD1	TRBJ1-2	CASRRRDRDNLNYGYTF	TGTGCCAGCAGACGACGGGACAGGGACAATCTTAACTATGGCTACACCTTC
TRBV5-4	NA	TRBD2	TRBJ2-3	CASSISGRELTDTQYF	TGTGCCAGCAGCATCTCGGGGCGGGAGCTCACAGATACGCAGTATTTT
TRBV27	once	TRBD1	TRBJ2-7	CASSLTPGQTYEQYF	TGTGCCAGCAGTTTAACTCCGGGACAGACTTACGAGCAGTACTTC